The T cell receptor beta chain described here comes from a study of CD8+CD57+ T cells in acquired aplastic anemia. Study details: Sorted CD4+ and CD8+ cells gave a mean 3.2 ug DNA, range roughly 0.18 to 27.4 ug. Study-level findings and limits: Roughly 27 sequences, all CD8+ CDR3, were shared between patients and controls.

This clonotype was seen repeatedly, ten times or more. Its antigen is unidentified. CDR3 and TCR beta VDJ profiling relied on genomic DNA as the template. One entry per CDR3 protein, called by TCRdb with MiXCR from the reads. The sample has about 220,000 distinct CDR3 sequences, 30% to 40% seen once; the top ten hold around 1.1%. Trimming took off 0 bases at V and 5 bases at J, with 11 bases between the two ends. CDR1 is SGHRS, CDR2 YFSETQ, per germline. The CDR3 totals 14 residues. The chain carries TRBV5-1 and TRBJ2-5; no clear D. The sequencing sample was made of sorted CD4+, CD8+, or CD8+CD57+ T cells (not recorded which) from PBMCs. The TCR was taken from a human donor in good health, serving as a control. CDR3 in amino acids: CASSLATAQETQYF. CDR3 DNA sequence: TGCGCCAGCAGCTTGGCCACGGCCCAGGAGACCCAGTACTTC.